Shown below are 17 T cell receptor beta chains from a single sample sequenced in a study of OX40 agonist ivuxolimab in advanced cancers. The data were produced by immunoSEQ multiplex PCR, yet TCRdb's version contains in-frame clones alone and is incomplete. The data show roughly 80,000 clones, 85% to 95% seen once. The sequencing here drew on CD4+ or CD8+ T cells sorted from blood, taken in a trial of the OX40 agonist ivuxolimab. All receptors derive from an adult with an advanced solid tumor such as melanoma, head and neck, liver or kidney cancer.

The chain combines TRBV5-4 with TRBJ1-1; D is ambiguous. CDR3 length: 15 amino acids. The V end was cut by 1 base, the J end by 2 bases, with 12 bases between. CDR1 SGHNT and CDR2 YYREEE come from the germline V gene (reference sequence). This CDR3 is CASSLIPSRNTEAFF. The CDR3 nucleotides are TGTGCCAGCAGCTTGATTCCCTCCAGAAACACTGAAGCTTTCTTT. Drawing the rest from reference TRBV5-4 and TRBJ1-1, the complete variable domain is ETGVTQSPTHLIKTRGQQVTLRCSSQSGHNTVSWYQQALGQGPQFIFQYYREEENGRGNFPPRFSGLQFPNYSSELNVNALELDDSALYLCASSLIPSRNTEAFFGQGTRLTVV.

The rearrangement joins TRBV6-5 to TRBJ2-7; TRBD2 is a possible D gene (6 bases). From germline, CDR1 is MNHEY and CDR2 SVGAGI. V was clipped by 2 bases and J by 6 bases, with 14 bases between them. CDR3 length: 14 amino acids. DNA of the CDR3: TGTGCCAGCAGTTACGAGGAGGGTCGGAGCGAGCAGTACTTC. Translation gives CASSYEEGRSEQYF.

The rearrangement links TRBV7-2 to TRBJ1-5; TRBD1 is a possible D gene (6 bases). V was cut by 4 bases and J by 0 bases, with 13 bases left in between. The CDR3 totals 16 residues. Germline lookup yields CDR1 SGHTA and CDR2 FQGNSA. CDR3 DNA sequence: TGTGCCAGCAGCTGGGGACATTCTTATAGCAATCAGCCCCAGCATTTT. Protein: CASSWGHSYSNQPQHF.

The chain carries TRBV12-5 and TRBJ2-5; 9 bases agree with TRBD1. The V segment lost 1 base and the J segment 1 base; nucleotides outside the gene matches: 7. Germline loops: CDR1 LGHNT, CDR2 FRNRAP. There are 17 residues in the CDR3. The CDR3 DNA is TGTGCTAGTGGTTTGGGATACCCGGGACAGGGCCAAGAGACCCAGTACTTC. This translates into CASGLGYPGQGQETQYF. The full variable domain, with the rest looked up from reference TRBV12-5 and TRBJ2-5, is DARVTQTPRHKVTEMGQEVTMRCQPILGHNTVFWYRQTMMQGLELLAYFRNRAPLDDSGMPKDRFSAEMPDATLATLKIQPSEPRDSAVYFCASGLGYPGQGQETQYFGPGTRLLVL.

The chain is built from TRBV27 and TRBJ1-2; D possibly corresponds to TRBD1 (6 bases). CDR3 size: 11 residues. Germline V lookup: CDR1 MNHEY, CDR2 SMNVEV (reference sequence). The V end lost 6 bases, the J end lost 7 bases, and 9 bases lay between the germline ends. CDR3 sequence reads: CASRQGSGYTF. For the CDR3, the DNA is TGTGCCAGCAGACAGGGCTCTGGCTACACCTTC.

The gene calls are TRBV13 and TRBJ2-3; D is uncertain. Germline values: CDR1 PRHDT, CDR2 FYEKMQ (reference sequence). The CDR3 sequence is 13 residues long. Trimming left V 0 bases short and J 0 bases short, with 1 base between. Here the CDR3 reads CASSLGSTDTQYF. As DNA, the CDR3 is TGTGCCAGCAGCTTAGGCAGCACAGATACGCAGTATTTT.

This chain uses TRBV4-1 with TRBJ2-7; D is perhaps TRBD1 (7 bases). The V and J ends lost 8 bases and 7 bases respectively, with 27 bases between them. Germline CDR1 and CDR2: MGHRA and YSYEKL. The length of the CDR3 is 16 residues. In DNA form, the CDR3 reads TGCGCCAGCGGTGGGCCTAGGACCAGGGGGGTAGAGGAGCAGTACTTC. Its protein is CASGGPRTRGVEEQYF.

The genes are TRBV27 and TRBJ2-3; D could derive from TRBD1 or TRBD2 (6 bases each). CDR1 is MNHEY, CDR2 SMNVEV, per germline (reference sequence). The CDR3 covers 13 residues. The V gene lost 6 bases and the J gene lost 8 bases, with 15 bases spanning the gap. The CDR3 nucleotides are TGTGCCAGCAGCCCCGAGGGGGGCGGTACGCAGTATTTT. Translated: CASSPEGGGTQYF.

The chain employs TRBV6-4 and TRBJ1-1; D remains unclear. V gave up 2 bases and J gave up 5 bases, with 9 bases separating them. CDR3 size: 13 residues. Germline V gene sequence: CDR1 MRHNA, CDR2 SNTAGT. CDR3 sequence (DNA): TGTGCCAGCAGTGACAGTCTCGGTACTGAAGCTTTCTTT. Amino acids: CASSDSLGTEAFF.

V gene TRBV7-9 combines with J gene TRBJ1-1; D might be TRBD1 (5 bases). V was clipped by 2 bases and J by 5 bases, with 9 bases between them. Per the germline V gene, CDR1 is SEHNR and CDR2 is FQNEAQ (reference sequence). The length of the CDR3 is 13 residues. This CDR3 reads CASSLRGWTEAFF. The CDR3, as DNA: TGTGCCAGCAGCTTAAGGGGATGGACTGAAGCTTTCTTT.

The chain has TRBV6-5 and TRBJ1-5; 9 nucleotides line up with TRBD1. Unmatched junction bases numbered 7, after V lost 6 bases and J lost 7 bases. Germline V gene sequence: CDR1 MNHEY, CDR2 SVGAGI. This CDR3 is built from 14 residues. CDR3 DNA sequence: TGTGCCAGCAGACTGGGACAGGGCTGGCAGCCCCAGCATTTT. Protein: CASRLGQGWQPQHF.

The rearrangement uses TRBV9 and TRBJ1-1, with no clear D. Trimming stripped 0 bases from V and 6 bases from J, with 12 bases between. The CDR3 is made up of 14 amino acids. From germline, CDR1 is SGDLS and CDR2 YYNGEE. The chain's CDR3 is CASSVGGGGSEAFF. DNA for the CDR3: TGTGCCAGCAGCGTAGGTGGCGGTGGGTCTGAAGCTTTCTTT.

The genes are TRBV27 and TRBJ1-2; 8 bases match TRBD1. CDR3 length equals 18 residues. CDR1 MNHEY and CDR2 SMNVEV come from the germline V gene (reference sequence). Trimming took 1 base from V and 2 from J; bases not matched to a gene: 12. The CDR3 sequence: CASSLYSRGRGQNYGYTF. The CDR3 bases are TGTGCCAGCAGTTTATATTCCCGGGGCAGGGGGCAGAACTATGGCTACACCTTC.

CDR3 protein: CASSLASGTGWYEQYF. DNA of the CDR3: TGTGCCAGCAGCCTCGCTTCCGGGACAGGGTGGTACGAGCAGTACTTC. The chain couples TRBV7-9 to TRBJ2-7; 9 bases are shared with TRBD1. CDR1 SEHNR and CDR2 FQNEAQ come from the germline V gene (reference sequence). J lost 4 bases, V lost 5 bases, and 12 bases had no gene match. This CDR3 has 16 amino acids.

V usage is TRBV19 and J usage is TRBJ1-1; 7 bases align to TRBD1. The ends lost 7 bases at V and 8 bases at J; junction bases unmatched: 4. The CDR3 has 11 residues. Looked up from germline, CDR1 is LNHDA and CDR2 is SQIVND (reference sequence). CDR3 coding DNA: TGTGCCAGTACTTCGACAGGGGAAGCTTTCTTT. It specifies CASTSTGEAFF. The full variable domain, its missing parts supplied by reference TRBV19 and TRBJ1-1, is DGGITQSPKYLFRKEGQNVTLSCEQNLNHDAMYWYRQDPGQGLRLIYYSQIVNDFQKGDIAEGYSVSREKKESFPLTVTSAQKNPTAFYLCASTSTGEAFFGQGTRLTVV.

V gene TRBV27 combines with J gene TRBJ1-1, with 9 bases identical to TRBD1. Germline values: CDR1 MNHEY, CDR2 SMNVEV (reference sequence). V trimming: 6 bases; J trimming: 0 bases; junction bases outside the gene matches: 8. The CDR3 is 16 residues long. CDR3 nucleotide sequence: TGTGCCAGCAGCACGACAGGGGGAGGCATGAACACTGAAGCTTTCTTT. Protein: CASSTTGGGMNTEAFF.

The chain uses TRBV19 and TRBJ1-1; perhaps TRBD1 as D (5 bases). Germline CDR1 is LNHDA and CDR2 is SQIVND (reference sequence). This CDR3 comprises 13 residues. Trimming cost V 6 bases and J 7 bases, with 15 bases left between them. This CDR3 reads CASRSGHVFEAFF. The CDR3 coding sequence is TGTGCCAGTAGGTCAGGGCATGTATTTGAAGCTTTCTTT.